The text below deals with one T cell receptor beta chain. Its antigen is unknown. TCRdb itself ran the reads through MiXCR, one entry per CDR3 protein. The table includes around 710,000 distinct CDR3 sequences, approximately 32% detected once. This specimen belongs to a study of T cell repertoires in cytomegalovirus infection. Study at large: Well-studied HLA-B-restricted CMV epitopes were used in the study alongside recently identified HLA-C-restricted ones. TCR beta signatures that were public indicated CMV infection and matching HLA type. Study-level results: The ex vivo response showed dominance by HLA-C-restricted CMV-specific TCR beta clonotypes. Identification of carriers of CMV plus the relevant HLA was achieved through cumulative public TCR beta family frequency.

CDR3 length: 16 amino acids. CDR1 SGHTA and CDR2 FQGNSA come from the germline V gene. The trim removed 4 bases at V and 1 base at J, leaving 5 bases unmatched. V and J are TRBV7-2 and TRBJ2-3, with 10 bases fitting TRBD1. The sequencing here drew on cultured CD8+ T cells from PBMCs, taken from culture after CMV antigen stimulation. This TCR was recovered from a human donor in good health (CMV status not recorded). Some clones in this sample may be carry-over from other donors' samples. The DNA of the CDR3 is TGTGCCAGCAGCTACGACAGGGGGCGCGGCACAGATACGCAGTATTTT. Amino acids: CASSYDRGRGTDTQYF.